The clone carrying this T cell receptor beta chain was seen just once. The sample originates from a study of blood T cell repertoires in COVID-19. Study-level background: T cells, B-cell-depleted T cells, or PBMCs supplied cDNA or gDNA.

Per the germline V gene, CDR1 is KGHSH and CDR2 is LQKENI. The V segment lost 9 bases and the J segment 4 bases; nucleotides outside the gene matches: 12. This CDR3 contains 16 residues. Data came from immunoSEQ multiplex PCR; TCRdb stores just in-frame clones and leaves some out. Of 150,000 to 200,000 clones in the sample, approximately 78% were seen once. Sequencing used peripheral blood. This sequence was found in a human donor in a cohort sampled during active COVID-19. The V call is TRBV18, the J call TRBJ2-2, with TRBD2 matching 9 bases. CDR3 nucleotides: TGTGCCAGTCGGCTTCTCGGACTAGCGAGCACCGGGGAGCTGTTTTTT. It encodes CASRLLGLASTGELFF.